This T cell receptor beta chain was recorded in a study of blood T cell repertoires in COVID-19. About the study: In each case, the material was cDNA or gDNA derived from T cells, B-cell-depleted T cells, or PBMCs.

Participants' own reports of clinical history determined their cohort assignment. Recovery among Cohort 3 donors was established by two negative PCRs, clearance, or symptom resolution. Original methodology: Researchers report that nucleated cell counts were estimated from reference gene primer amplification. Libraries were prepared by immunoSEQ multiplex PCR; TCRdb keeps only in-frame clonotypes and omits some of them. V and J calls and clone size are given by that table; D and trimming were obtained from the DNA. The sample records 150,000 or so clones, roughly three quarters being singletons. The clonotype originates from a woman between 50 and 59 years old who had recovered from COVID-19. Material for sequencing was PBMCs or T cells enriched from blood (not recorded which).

DNA of the CDR3: TGTGCCAGCGCCTCAGCGGGGGGACACAATGAGCAGTTCTTC. Translating gives CASASAGGHNEQFF. The rearrangement links TRBV5-4 to TRBJ2-1; TRBD2 aligns across 9 bases. This CDR3 region has 14 residues. The junction had 7 bases not matched to a gene; V was cut back by 7 bases and J by 5 bases. Per the germline V gene, CDR1 is SGHNT and CDR2 is YYREEE (reference sequence).